This T cell receptor (beta chain) came from a study of blood T cell repertoires in COVID-19. About the research overall: COVID-19 samples collected from the United States, Italy and Spain covered acute and convalescent phases.

The CDR3 loop spans 15 amino acids. Germline CDR1 and CDR2: SGHTA and FQGTGA. V was clipped by 1 base and J by 7 bases, with 11 bases between them. Measured with immunoSEQ multiplex PCR; TCRdb has only the in-frame clones, and not every one. This table holds about 220,000 clones, about 81% found once. This clone was counted between two and nine times. This chain links TRBV7-3 with TRBJ1-6; D is uncertain. This TCR derives from a woman in her 70s with COVID-19, enrolled during active disease. The source material was peripheral blood. CDR3 bases: TGTGCCAGCAGCTTAAATTCAGGTGGCAATTCACCCCTCCACTTT. It yields the protein CASSLNSGGNSPLHF.